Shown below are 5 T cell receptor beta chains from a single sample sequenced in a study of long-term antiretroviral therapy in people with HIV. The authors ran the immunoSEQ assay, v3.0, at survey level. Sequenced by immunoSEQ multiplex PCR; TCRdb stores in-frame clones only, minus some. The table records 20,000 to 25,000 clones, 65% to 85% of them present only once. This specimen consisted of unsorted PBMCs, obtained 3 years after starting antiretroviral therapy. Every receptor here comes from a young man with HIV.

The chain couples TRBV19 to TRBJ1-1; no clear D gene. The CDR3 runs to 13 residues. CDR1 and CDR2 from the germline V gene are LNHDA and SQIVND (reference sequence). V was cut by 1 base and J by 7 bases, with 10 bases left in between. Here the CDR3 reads CASSIGGGLEAFF. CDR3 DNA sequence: TGTGCCAGTAGTATAGGAGGAGGTCTTGAAGCTTTCTTT.

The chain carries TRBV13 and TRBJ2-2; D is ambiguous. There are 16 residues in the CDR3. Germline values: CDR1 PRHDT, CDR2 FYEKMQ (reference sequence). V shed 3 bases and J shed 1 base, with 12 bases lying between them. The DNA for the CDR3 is TGTGCCAGCAGCTTCAGTGGGGTTATGAACACCGGGGAGCTGTTTTTT. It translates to CASSFSGVMNTGELFF.

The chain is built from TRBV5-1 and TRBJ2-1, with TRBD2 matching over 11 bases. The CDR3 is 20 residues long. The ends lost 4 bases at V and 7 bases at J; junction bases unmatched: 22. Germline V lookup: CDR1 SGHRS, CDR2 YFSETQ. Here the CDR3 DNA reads TGCGCCAGCAGCCCAGGGGACAGTTACATAGCGGGGGGGCCTCCGAATGAGCAGTTCTTC. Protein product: CASSPGDSYIAGGPPNEQFF.

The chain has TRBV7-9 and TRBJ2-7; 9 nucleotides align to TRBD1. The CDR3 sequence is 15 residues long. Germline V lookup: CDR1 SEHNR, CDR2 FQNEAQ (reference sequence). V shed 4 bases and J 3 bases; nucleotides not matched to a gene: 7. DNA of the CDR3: TGTGCCAGCAGCTACGCCGGGACAGGGCACTACGAGCAGTACGTC. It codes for CASSYAGTGHYEQYV.

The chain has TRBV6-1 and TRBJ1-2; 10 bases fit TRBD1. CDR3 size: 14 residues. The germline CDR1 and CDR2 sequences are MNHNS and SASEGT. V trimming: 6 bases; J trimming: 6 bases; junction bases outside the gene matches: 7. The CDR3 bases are TGTGCCAGCAGCTCAAGACAGGGGGCGGATGGCTACACCTTC. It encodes CASSSRQGADGYTF.